Each of the 15 T cell receptor beta chains below was sequenced from the same sample in a study of T cells in Graves' hyperthyroidism and ophthalmopathy. Regions amplified from RNA transcripts were the TCR beta CDR3 regions. Initially, a first-round RT-PCR of the TCR CDR3 employed the HTBI primer set. TCRdb re-called the multiplex PCR reads with MiXCR, one entry per CDR3 protein. The sample comprises 300,000 to 450,000 distinct CDR3 sequences, about a sixth of which are singletons, and roughly 26% rests with the top ten. Sequences were obtained from blood. These receptors all stem from a woman younger than 30 with Graves' hyperthyroidism that later progressed to Graves' ophthalmopathy.

This clonotype was counted at least ten times. J is TRBJ2-7 and V is TRBV6-1; 12 nucleotides match TRBD1. Germline V lookup: CDR1 MNHNS, CDR2 SASEGT. This CDR3 is built from 15 residues. V lost 2 bases and J lost 4; bases outside the gene matches: 3. The CDR3 coding sequence is TGTGCCAGCAGTGAAAGGGACAGGGGGCATTACGAGCAGTACTTC. Its protein is CASSERDRGHYEQYF.

As regards this clonotype: A much larger clone differs by one base, so this may be a read error. This chain links TRBV29-1 with TRBJ2-7, with 7 nucleotides matching TRBD1. The length of the CDR3 is 13 residues. Looked up from germline, CDR1 is SQVTM and CDR2 is ANQGSEA. CDR3 in DNA: TGCGGCGTGGGGACAGCGACCTCCTACGAGCAGTACTTC. It is translated as CGVGTATSYEQYF.

The chain employs TRBV6-2 or TRBV6-3 and TRBJ1-6, with TRBD1 identical over 10 bases. The CDR3 length is 16 residues. J lost 6 bases, V lost 7 bases, and 9 bases had no gene match. Germline-derived CDR1 and CDR2 are MNHEY and SVGEGT. The CDR3 loop reads CASNHRGTGVNSPLHF. The CDR3, as DNA: TGTGCCAGCAACCACCGAGGGACAGGGGTTAATTCACCCCTCCACTTT.

This clonotype has at least ten counts. The CDR3 loop reads CSVEDGGAYEQYF. CDR3 in DNA: TGCAGCGTTGAGGATGGTGGGGCCTACGAGCAGTACTTC. The V call is TRBV29-1, the J call TRBJ2-7, with D unclear. Per germline, CDR1 SQVTM and CDR2 ANQGSEA. CDR3 length equals 13 residues. The ends were cut back, 3 bases at V and 2 bases at J, with 11 bases in the middle.

The chain employs TRBV5-6 and TRBJ2-1; 8 positions agree with TRBD2. The J segment lost 2 bases and the V segment lost 4 bases, leaving 5 bases of the junction unmatched. CDR1 is SGHDT and CDR2 is YYEEEE in the germline V gene. CDR3 size: 15 residues. This CDR3 is CASSPVAGTYNEQFF. The CDR3 DNA reads as TGTGCCAGCAGCCCTGTAGCGGGAACCTACAATGAGCAGTTCTTC. The full variable domain, completed using reference TRBV5-6 and TRBJ2-1, is DAGVTQSPTHLIKTRGQQVTLRCSPKSGHDTVSWYQQALGQGPQFIFQYYEEEERQRGNFPDRFSGHQFPNYSSELNVNALLLGDSALYLCASSPVAGTYNEQFFGPGTRLTVL.

This clonotype was seen a handful of times. The V gene is TRBV4-1, the J gene TRBJ1-5; D is unclear. This CDR3 has 15 amino acids. CDR1 and CDR2 (germline): MGHRA, YSYEKL. V was cut by 0 bases and J by 4 bases, with 10 bases left in between. The CDR3 sequence is CASSQDGSGNQPQHF. The CDR3 nucleotides read TGCGCCAGCAGCCAAGACGGTTCAGGTAATCAGCCCCAGCATTTT.

This clonotype was counted many times. This chain uses TRBV6-1 with TRBJ2-1, with TRBD2 matching 10 bases. The germline V gene encodes CDR1 MNHNS and CDR2 SASEGT. The CDR3 spans 15 residues. Germline trimming cut 6 bases from V and 4 bases from J; bases unmatched to any gene: 6. CDR3 DNA sequence: TGTGCCAGCAGCCTAGCGGGAGCTCGGTACAATGAGCAGTTCTTC. The encoded protein is CASSLAGARYNEQFF.

The sample holds many counts of this clonotype. The chain uses TRBV3-1 and TRBJ2-2; D uncertain. Germline V gene sequence: CDR1 LGHDT, CDR2 YNNKEL (reference sequence). This CDR3 has 11 amino acids. The ends were cut back, 8 bases at V and 4 bases at J, with 5 bases in the middle. CDR3 sequence (DNA): TGTGCCAGCCAGGTCACCGGGGAGCTGTTTTTT. It encodes CASQVTGELFF.

This clonotype was seen a handful of times. The chain uses TRBV6-6 and TRBJ2-3; 12 bases match TRBD2. The J segment lost 5 bases and the V segment lost 0 bases, leaving 9 bases of the junction unmatched. The CDR3 covers 18 residues. The germline gives CDR1 MNHNY, CDR2 SVGAGI (reference sequence). The CDR3 bases are TGTGCCAGCAGTTACTCGCTGGTGACTAGCGGGAGTGGAGATACGCAGTATTTT. Its protein product is CASSYSLVTSGSGDTQYF.

Ten or more counts support this clonotype. The chain combines TRBV18 with TRBJ2-7; D is ambiguous. V shed 8 bases and J shed 2 bases, with 16 bases lying between them. The CDR3 has 14 residues. In germline, CDR1 is KGHSH, CDR2 LQKENI. CDR3 residues: CASPRRAPAYEQYF. CDR3 sequence (DNA): TGTGCCAGCCCACGTCGTGCGCCAGCCTACGAGCAGTACTTC.

The V gene is TRBV6-1, the J gene TRBJ1-6; 9 bases map to TRBD1. Germline CDR1 reads MNHNS; CDR2 reads SASEGT. V shed 6 bases, J shed 9 bases, and the junction held 6 bases outside the gene matches. There are 14 residues in the CDR3. DNA for the CDR3: TGTGCCAGCAGCCGGGGACAGGGCGCTTCACCCCTCCACTTT. It yields the protein CASSRGQGASPLHF.

The table lists this clonotype with a few counts. The chain recombines TRBV4-2 with TRBJ2-5; D possibly matches TRBD1 or TRBD2 (5 bases each). The length of the CDR3 is 14 residues. Trimming cost V 3 bases and J 2 bases, with 10 bases left between them. CDR1 and CDR2 from the germline V gene are LGHNA and YNFKEQ. CDR3 sequence reads: CASSHGEGQETQYF. The CDR3 DNA reads TGTGCCAGCAGCCACGGCGAGGGGCAAGAGACCCAGTACTTC.

The table lists this clonotype with many counts. The rearrangement joins TRBV28 to TRBJ2-1, with D unclear. The V end lost 5 bases, the J end lost 0 bases, and 11 bases lay between the germline ends. CDR1 is MDHEN, CDR2 SYDVKM, per germline. This CDR3 region has 15 residues. CDR3 protein: CASSLLGSSYNEQFF. As DNA, the CDR3 is TGTGCCAGCAGTCTTCTAGGTAGCTCCTACAATGAGCAGTTCTTC.

In this sample, this clonotype turned up many times. V and J are TRBV6-1 and TRBJ2-3, with D possibly matching TRBD1 (5 bases). The V end was cut by 5 bases, the J end by 2 bases, with 14 bases between. This CDR3 contains 15 residues. CDR1 MNHNS and CDR2 SASEGT come from the germline V gene. The CDR3 coding sequence is TGTGCCAGCAGTTCCAGGGCTTCTTTCACAGATACGCAGTATTTT. Residues: CASSSRASFTDTQYF.

The V and J genes are TRBV29-1 and TRBJ2-6; the match to TRBD1 covers 7 bases. From germline, CDR1 is SQVTM and CDR2 ANQGSEA. The CDR3 is made up of 15 amino acids. With 4 bases clipped from V and 2 bases from J, the junction kept 5 bases outside the gene matches. The chain's CDR3 is CSVGRDSPGANVLTF. DNA for the CDR3: TGCAGCGTTGGTAGGGACAGCCCTGGGGCCAACGTCCTGACTTTC.